This is a list of T cell receptor beta chains from one sample in a study of shared clonotypes between healthy human individuals. Repertoires were generated with immunoSEQ multiplex PCR, while TCRdb's copy carries only in-frame clones and drops some. Among some 690,000 clones listed, less than 95% were seen once. Sample: memory CD8+ T cells from PBMCs. The receptors here all came from a man aged 18 to 30 in good health. Some clones in this sample may be carry-over from other donors' samples. The CDR3 runs from the conserved cysteine through the conserved F or W. The size entry is marked missing in some rows and otherwise reads once, few, many or a size class.

V gene: TRBV19
clone size: -
CDR3 protein: CASSLGQRGNQPQHF

V gene: TRBV9
clone size: -
CDR3 protein: CASSVDRGQIEKLFF

V gene: TRBV28
clone size: -
CDR3 protein: CASRMSGTENQPQHF

V gene: TRBV7-9
clone size: -
CDR3 protein: CASSLGRQPNTEAFF

V gene: TRBV10-3
clone size: -
CDR3 protein: CAISEGGSYNEQFF

V gene: TRBV9
clone size: -
CDR3 protein: CASSVGQGAPSYEQYF

V gene: TRBV7-6
clone size: -
CDR3 protein: CASSLEWTGVKHTQYF

V gene: TRBV5-5
clone size: -
CDR3 protein: CASSLRTGSAGNYGYTF

V gene: TRBV27
clone size: -
CDR3 protein: CASSFINTFNEQFF

V gene: TRBV4-1
clone size: -
CDR3 protein: CASSPGTGGYQETQYF

V gene: TRBV29-1
clone size: -
CDR3 protein: CSVGMSLNYGYTF

V gene: TRBV10-3
clone size: -
CDR3 protein: CAISESWGDNYGYTF

V gene: TRBV4-3
clone size: -
CDR3 protein: CASSQDHEPGELFF

V gene: TRBV19
clone size: -
CDR3 protein: CASRTGSDGYTF

V gene: TRBV29-1
clone size: -
CDR3 protein: CSGCERDNEQFF

V gene: TRBV29-1
clone size: once
CDR3 protein: CSVERTGTGISRPQHF

V gene: TRBV4-3
clone size: -
CDR3 protein: CASSQDGTDTQYF

V gene: TRBV28
clone size: -
CDR3 protein: CASSPWSEGYTIYF

V gene: TRBV19
clone size: -
CDR3 protein: CASSTRDGYSYEQYF

V gene: TRBV9
clone size: -
CDR3 protein: CASSVGGNNQPQHF

V gene: TRBV5-5
clone size: -
CDR3 protein: CASSWDIRTQIYTGELFF

V gene: TRBV27
clone size: once
CDR3 protein: CASGTVSKNIQYF

V gene: TRBV19
clone size: -
CDR3 protein: CASSSTGYSNQPQHF

V gene: TRBV9
clone size: -
CDR3 protein: CASSVGEVGTFYEQYF

V gene: TRBV6-1
clone size: few
CDR3 protein: CASSEGYRDPQYF

V gene: TRBV29-1
clone size: once
CDR3 protein: CSVEDPRDRSYNEQFF

V gene: TRBV11-2
clone size: -
CDR3 protein: CASSPGVRTDTQYF

V gene: TRBV28
clone size: -
CDR3 protein: CASNRIRGDTQYF

V gene: TRBV29-1
clone size: -
CDR3 protein: CSVDVPGDEQYF

V gene: TRBV4-1
clone size: -
CDR3 protein: CASSQDASGSGANVLTF

V gene: TRBV29-1
clone size: -
CDR3 protein: CSARDRRSYEQYF

V gene: TRBV2
clone size: -
CDR3 protein: CASRPWGDTEAFF

V gene: TRBV7-9
clone size: -
CDR3 protein: CASTSGIYGYTF

V gene: TRBV25-1
clone size: -
CDR3 protein: CASSRDYANTGELFF

V gene: TRBV4-3
clone size: once
CDR3 protein: CASSHRQGRNQPQHF

V gene: TRBV11-2
clone size: -
CDR3 protein: CASSLESRLSNEQFF

V gene: TRBV28
clone size: -
CDR3 protein: CASSTPLLDVNYEQYF

V gene: TRBV28
clone size: -
CDR3 protein: CASSSLRGENTIYF

V gene: TRBV28
clone size: -
CDR3 protein: CASSYHFPYNETQYF

V gene: TRBV27
clone size: -
CDR3 protein: CASSLSAFSYNEQFF